These 19 T cell receptor beta chains came from one sample sequenced in a study of graft-versus-host responses after intestinal transplantation. The researchers put roughly 200,000 CFSE-labeled responder cells into plates with roughly 200,000 irradiated, violet-dye-labeled stimulator cells. The table came from immunoSEQ multiplex PCR; TCRdb's copy has only in-frame clones and leaves some out. The sample yields 13,000 or so clones, 35% seen once. Source: alloreactive CD8+ T cells from a mixed lymphocyte reaction culture, taken before intestinal transplant. The subset: CFSE-low proliferating T cells sorted from roughly 6-day pre-transplant mixed lymphocyte reaction (GvH or HvG direction). The receptors were gathered from a human patient who received an intestinal transplant.

The chain is built from TRBV2 and TRBJ2-7; unclear D gene. With 3 bases removed from V and 0 bases from J, the gap between germline ends came to 6 bases. Germline CDR1 is SNHLY and CDR2 is FYNNEI. This CDR3 has 13 residues. CDR3 nucleotides: TGTGCCAGCAGTGACAGAAGCTCCTACGAGCAGTACTTC. It translates to CASSDRSSYEQYF.

The chain couples TRBV4-1 to TRBJ2-5; maybe TRBD2 (7 bases). The closer fit of TRBJ2-7 to the DNA end suggests the J call may be wrong. CDR3 size: 17 residues. Germline V CDR1 and CDR2: MGHRA, YSYEKL. The CDR3 DNA reads as TGCGCCAGCAGCCAAGATACAGGGAGCGGGGCCTACTACGAGCAGTACTTC. As protein: CASSQDTGSGAYYEQYF.

V is TRBV4-3 and J is TRBJ2-7; the D call may be TRBD1 or TRBD2 (5 bases each). Deletions cut 1 base from V and 0 bases from J, with 13 bases between. CDR3 size: 16 residues. The V gene's germline CDR1 is LGHNA and CDR2 YSLEER. CDR3 amino acids: CASSQGSSGRSYEQYF. CDR3 coding DNA: TGCGCCAGCAGCCAAGGGTCGTCGGGGCGCTCCTACGAGCAGTACTTC.

This clone was seen only a few times. The chain employs TRBV2 and TRBJ1-1; D perhaps matches TRBD1 (6 bases). The V and J ends lost 5 bases and 1 base respectively, with 11 bases between them. The CDR3 contains 14 residues. The germline V gene has CDR1 SNHLY and CDR2 FYNNEI. CDR3: CASSWTVGNTEAFF. The CDR3 DNA is TGTGCCAGCAGTTGGACAGTCGGGAACACTGAAGCTTTCTTT.

CDR3 coding DNA: TGCGCCAGCAGCAGACAGGGGGGCAACACTGAAGCTTTCTTT. It is translated as CASSRQGGNTEAFF. V is TRBV4-1 and J is TRBJ1-1; 9 bases align to TRBD1. Germline-derived CDR1 and CDR2 are MGHRA and YSYEKL. J lost 2 bases, V lost 5 bases, and 3 bases had no gene match. This CDR3 region has 14 residues.

DNA for the CDR3: TGTGCCAGCGCAGTGACCGGGACTTTCTCCTACGAGCAGTACTTC. Its protein is CASAVTGTFSYEQYF. The rearrangement uses TRBV27 and TRBJ2-7; a weak D match, TRBD2 (6 bases). CDR3 size: 15 residues. CDR1 and CDR2 (germline): MNHEY, SMNVEV (reference sequence). Trimming removed 8 bases at V and 0 bases at J, with 17 bases between.

This clone is medium-sized (0.01 to 0.1%) by share. The chain uses TRBV11-2 and TRBJ2-1, with 9 bases fitting TRBD1. Per germline, CDR1 SGHAT and CDR2 FQNNGV. The CDR3 extends over 15 amino acids. V shed 4 bases, J shed 6 bases, and the junction held 7 bases outside the gene matches. CDR3 sequence (DNA): TGTGCCAGCAGCTACTGGACAGGGGAGCCCAATGAGCAGTTCTTC. Protein: CASSYWTGEPNEQFF.

This chain uses TRBV19 with TRBJ2-5, with 7 bases matching TRBD1. The V gene end was trimmed by 3 bases and the J gene end by 1 base; junction bases not matched to a gene: 5. Germline CDR1 is LNHDA and CDR2 is SQIVND (reference sequence). This CDR3 has 15 residues. CDR3 DNA: TGTGCCAGTAGTATGGGGACAGCCTCCCAAGAGACCCAGTACTTC. It encodes CASSMGTASQETQYF.

This clone appeared a few times. The V gene is TRBV30, the J gene TRBJ1-4, with a weak D call TRBD1 (6 bases). Germline lookup yields CDR1 GTSNPN and CDR2 SVGIG (reference sequence). V was cut by 4 bases and J by 2 bases, with 8 bases left in between. The CDR3 consists of 13 residues. CDR3 loop: CAWTGATNEKLFF. The CDR3 DNA reads TGTGCCTGGACAGGGGCCACTAATGAAAAACTGTTTTTT.

This clone has just a few counts. The chain recombines TRBV27 with TRBJ2-1, with D hard to call. Between the trimmed V and J ends, which lost 4 bases and 2 bases, there was a span of 3 bases. CDR3 length: 12 residues. CDR1 is MNHEY, CDR2 SMNVEV, per germline (reference sequence). CDR3 amino acids: CASSSPYNEQFF. As DNA, the CDR3 is TGTGCCAGCAGTTCCCCCTACAATGAGCAGTTCTTC.

The chain is built from TRBV13 and TRBJ2-7, with TRBD2 matching 8 bases. The CDR3 length is 14 residues. The V and J ends lost 6 bases and 3 bases, in that order; junction bases with no gene match: 7. Germline loops: CDR1 PRHDT, CDR2 FYEKMQ (reference sequence). The CDR3, as DNA: TGTGCCAGCAGTTTTAGCGGGACCCTCTACGAGCAGTACTTC. This translates into CASSFSGTLYEQYF. The whole variable domain, remainder taken from reference TRBV13 and TRBJ2-7, is AAGVIQSPRHLIKEKRETATLKCYPIPRHDTVYWYQQGPGQDPQFLISFYEKMQSDKGSIPDRFSAQQFSDYHSELNMSSLELGDSALYFCASSFSGTLYEQYFGPGTRLTVT.

This clone was counted between two and nine times. The V call is TRBV7-2, the J call TRBJ2-7, with D hard to call. V lost 8 bases, J lost 3 bases, and 5 bases lay in between. Germline CDR1 reads SGHTA; CDR2 reads FQGNSA. The CDR3 is 10 residues long. CDR3 nucleotide sequence: TGTGCCAGCGGGATCTACGAGCAGTACTTC. It is translated as CASGIYEQYF.

The V gene is TRBV11-3, the J gene TRBJ2-7; possible D gene TRBD2, 6 bases. Germline lookup yields CDR1 SGHNT and CDR2 YENEEA. Trimming took off 1 base at V and 2 bases at J, with 12 bases between the two ends. The CDR3 is 15 amino acids. CDR3 region: CASSLASGRPYEQYF. The DNA for the CDR3 is TGTGCCAGCAGCTTAGCGTCCGGGAGACCCTACGAGCAGTACTTC.

The chain combines TRBV4-1 with TRBJ2-3, with 7 positions matching TRBD1. This CDR3 spans 16 amino acids. Germline-derived CDR1 and CDR2 are MGHRA and YSYEKL. Losses at the gene ends were 1 base for V and 2 bases for J; bases not matched to a gene: 6. In DNA, the CDR3 is TGCGCCAGCAGCCAAGCGGGACAGCGCGACACAGATACGCAGTATTTT. It specifies CASSQAGQRDTDTQYF.

The V and J genes are TRBV27 and TRBJ2-7; possible D gene TRBD1, 6 bases. The CDR3 totals 12 residues. Germline V gene lookup returns CDR1 MNHEY and CDR2 SMNVEV (reference sequence). V was clipped by 8 bases and J by 9 bases, with 17 bases between them. The CDR3: CASPSHRETQYF. CDR3 bases: TGTGCCAGCCCTTCCCACAGGGAGACGCAGTACTTC.

Only a few counts were recorded for this clone. The chain recombines TRBV10-3 with TRBJ2-7; TRBD2 matches 7 bases. The CDR3 length is 15 residues. Germline V gene lookup returns CDR1 ENHRY and CDR2 SYGVKD. Trimming removed 2 bases from V and 1 base from J; junction bases left unmatched: 5. The CDR3 is CAISEPGGTSYEQYF. The CDR3 nucleotides are TGTGCCATCAGTGAGCCGGGGGGAACTTCCTACGAGCAGTACTTC.

The chain links TRBV4-3 to TRBJ2-7; D unresolved. The CDR3 has 14 amino acids. CDR1 is LGHNA and CDR2 is YSLEER in the germline V gene. Trimming removed 0 bases from V and 0 bases from J, with 6 bases in between. CDR3 sequence: CASSQDLASYEQYF. CDR3 sequence (DNA): TGCGCCAGCAGCCAAGATCTGGCCTCCTACGAGCAGTACTTC.

This clone was seen more than once but under ten times. The chain recombines TRBV6-1 with TRBJ2-7, with D perhaps TRBD2 (6 bases). This CDR3 spans 14 amino acids. Germline values: CDR1 MNHNS, CDR2 SASEGT. Trimming cost V 8 bases and J 6 bases, with 20 bases left between them. The CDR3 nucleotides read TGTGCCAGCGAACCCGGACTATTGCCAACCGAGCAGTACTTC. As protein: CASEPGLLPTEQYF.

The V and J genes are TRBV11-2 and TRBJ2-5, with 9 bases lining up with TRBD2. Germline assignment: CDR1 SGHAT and CDR2 FQNNGV. This CDR3 spans 14 amino acids. The V segment lost 3 bases and the J segment 5 bases; nucleotides outside the gene matches: 4. CDR3 residues: CASSLAGGQETQYF. CDR3 DNA sequence: TGTGCCAGCAGCTTGGCGGGAGGGCAGGAGACCCAGTACTTC.